This TCR beta chain was captured in a study of control samples from healthy donors and cancer patients. The CDR3 extends over 16 amino acids. After removal of 3 bases from V and 0 bases from J, the junction contained 7 bases not matched to a gene. Germline values: CDR1 LNHDA, CDR2 SQIVND (reference sequence). The repertoire was sequenced with immunoSEQ multiplex PCR; TCRdb's copy has only in-frame clones and lacks some. The sample lists more than 85,000 clones, roughly 90% occurring once. J is TRBJ1-1 and V is TRBV19; TRBD1 agrees at 7 bases. This sequence was found in a woman aged 60-70 years with lung cancer. Sequenced input: PBMCs. The CDR3 nucleotides are TGTGCCAGTAGTATTCGATTGGGACAGATGAACACTGAAGCTTTCTTT. Its protein product is CASSIRLGQMNTEAFF.